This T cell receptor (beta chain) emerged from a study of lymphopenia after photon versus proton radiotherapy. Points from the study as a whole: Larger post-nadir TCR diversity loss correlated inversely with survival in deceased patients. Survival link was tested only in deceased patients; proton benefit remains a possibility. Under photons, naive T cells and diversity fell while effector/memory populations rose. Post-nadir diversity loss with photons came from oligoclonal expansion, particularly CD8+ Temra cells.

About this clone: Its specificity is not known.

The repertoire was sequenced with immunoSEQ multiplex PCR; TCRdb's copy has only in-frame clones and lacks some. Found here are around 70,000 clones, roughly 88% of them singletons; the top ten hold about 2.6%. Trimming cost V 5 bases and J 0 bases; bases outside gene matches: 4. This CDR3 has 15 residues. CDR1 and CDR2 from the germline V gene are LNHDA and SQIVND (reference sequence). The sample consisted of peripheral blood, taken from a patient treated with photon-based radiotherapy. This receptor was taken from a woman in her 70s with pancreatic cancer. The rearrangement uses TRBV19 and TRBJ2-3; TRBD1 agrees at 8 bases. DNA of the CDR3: TGTGCCAGTAGTTCGGACAGGGTTAGCACAGATACGCAGTATTTT. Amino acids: CASSSDRVSTDTQYF.